Below, one T cell receptor beta chain is given with its context. Its target is unknown. Those who donated were healthy bone marrow donors. This entry is derived from a study of cytomegalovirus exposure and HLA in healthy donors. General study points: When a later analysis compared HLA-associated TCR beta chains with equally common others, the HLA-associated chains turned out to be more clonally expanded and to have lower generation probabilities.

PCR primers comprised 60 Vbeta and 13 Jbeta primers. Per the original data handling: An analysis that came later counted some 85 million unique TCR beta chains, 10 million to 12 million shared. TCRdb's copy holds only in-frame clones and misses some; the assay was immunoSEQ multiplex PCR. V, J and clone size were drawn from that table, and D and trimming were deduced from the DNA. The sample records around 160,000 clones, 80% to 90% being singletons. This sequence originates from a young man in good health and CMV-seropositive. The sample comprised PBMCs.

The CDR3 sequence is CASSHRAMNTEAFF. The DNA for the CDR3 is TGTGCCAGCAGCCACAGGGCAATGAACACTGAAGCTTTCTTT. This rearrangement joins TRBV2 to TRBJ1-1, with D possibly matching TRBD1 (6 bases). The germline V and J ends were trimmed by 6 bases and 0 bases, with 11 bases remaining between them. This CDR3 is 14 amino acids long. Germline V gene lookup returns CDR1 SNHLY and CDR2 FYNNEI.